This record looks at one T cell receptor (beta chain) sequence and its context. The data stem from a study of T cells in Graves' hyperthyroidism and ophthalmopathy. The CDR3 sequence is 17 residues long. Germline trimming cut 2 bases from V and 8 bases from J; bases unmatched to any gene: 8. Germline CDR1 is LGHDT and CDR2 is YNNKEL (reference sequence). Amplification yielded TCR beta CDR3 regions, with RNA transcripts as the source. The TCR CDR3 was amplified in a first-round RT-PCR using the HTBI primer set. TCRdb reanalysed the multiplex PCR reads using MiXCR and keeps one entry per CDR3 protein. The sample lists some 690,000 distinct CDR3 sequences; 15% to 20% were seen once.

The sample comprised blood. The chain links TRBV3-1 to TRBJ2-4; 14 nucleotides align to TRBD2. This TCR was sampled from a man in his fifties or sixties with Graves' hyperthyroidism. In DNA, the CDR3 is TGTGCCAGCAGCCAAACCGGGACTAGCGGGAGCGGGCACATTCAGTACTTC. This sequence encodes CASSQTGTSGSGHIQYF.